This is a list of T cell receptor beta chains from one sample in a study of blood T cell repertoires in COVID-19. Clones were sequenced by immunoSEQ multiplex PCR, and TCRdb holds only the in-frame ones, with some missing. The repertoire holds some 48,000 clones, with approximately 86% as singletons. The sample comprised peripheral blood. Every receptor here comes from a woman at least 80 years old with acute or convalescent COVID-19. CDR3s include the opening cysteine and the closing phenylalanine or tryptophan. A D gene is named only where the DNA matches it firmly. A row's size may be missing; if present it is once, few, many or a size class.

D,V,J,size,CDR3,DNA
NA,TRBV4-1,TRBJ1-5,NA,CASSQDSQNNQPQHF,TGCGCCAGCAGCCAAGATAGCCAGAACAATCAGCCCCAGCATTTT
NA,TRBV7-2,TRBJ1-2,NA,CASSLGRPGKAGYTF,TGTGCCAGCAGCTTAGGTCGGCCAGGGAAGGCTGGCTACACCTTC
TRBD1,TRBV19,TRBJ1-1,NA,CASSLQGMNTEAFF,TGTGCCAGTAGTTTACAGGGGATGAACACTGAAGCTTTCTTT
TRBD1,TRBV5-5,TRBJ1-3,NA,CASSPRQGEFGNTIYF,TGTGCCAGCAGCCCTCGACAGGGGGAATTTGGAAACACCATATATTTT
NA,TRBV6-6,TRBJ1-5,NA,CASSTNQPQHF,TGTGCCAGCAGTACTAATCAGCCCCAGCATTTT
NA,TRBV4-1,TRBJ1-2,NA,CASSQDMGRVITF,TGCGCCAGCAGCCAAGATATGGGCAGGGTGATCACCTTC
NA,TRBV10-3,TRBJ1-3,NA,CAIGRTDSGNTIYF,TGTGCCATCGGTAGGACAGACTCTGGAAACACCATATATTTT
TRBD1,TRBV7-9,TRBJ1-5,NA,CASSAEGAQPQHF,TGTGCCAGCAGCGCTGAGGGGGCCCAGCCCCAGCATTTT
NA,TRBV5-5,TRBJ1-2,few,CASSPTGGTYYGYTF,TGTGCCAGCAGCCCTACGGGAGGGACGTACTATGGCTACACCTTC
NA,TRBV3-1/TRBV3-2,TRBJ1-2,NA,CASSQGRNYGYTF,TGTGCCAGCAGCCAGGGCAGGAACTATGGCTACACCTTC
NA,TRBV10-3,TRBJ1-3,NA,CATRDTDSGNTIYF,TGTGCCACAAGAGACACCGACTCTGGAAACACCATATATTTT
NA,TRBV19,TRBJ2-1,NA,CASSITQGTEQFF,TGTGCCAGTAGTATCACCCAGGGGACTGAGCAGTTCTTC
TRBD1,TRBV6-5,TRBJ2-7,NA,CASRRTGQYEQYF,TGTGCCAGCAGGCGGACAGGGCAATACGAGCAGTACTTC